The TCR beta chain under discussion was sequenced for a study of OX40 agonist ivuxolimab in advanced cancers. About the study as a whole: Ivuxolimab was a fully human IgG2 agonistic monoclonal antibody targeting the costimulatory receptor OX40 (CD134). The paper describes the monotherapy dose-escalation part (N of about 52 patients) of the phase I trial of ivuxolimab. Intravenous ivuxolimab was administered to patients every 2 weeks at six dose levels: 0.01, 0.1, 0.3, 1.5, 3 and 10 mg/kg. Prior anti-PD-1, anti-PD-L1 or anti-CTLA-4 therapy was permitted, and checkpoint inhibitors had been received by more than 35% of dose-escalation patients. Of the roughly 53 patients in dose escalation, about 19 had hepatocellular carcinoma, roughly 15 had melanoma, 9 had renal cell carcinoma and 9 had head and neck cancer. In the dose-escalation cohort, approximately 83% of patients were male, and the mean age was 60 years with a range of about 20 to 90. Partial responses occurred in three dose-escalation patients, of whom one had hepatocellular carcinoma and two had cutaneous melanoma. Peripheral TCRbeta sequencing was intended to test whether TCR sequence diversity was altered and clonal T-cell expansion was caused by ivuxolimab.

Comment on this clone: The specificity of this receptor is unknown. The record has no base qualities; no much larger clone is one base away.

To sequence the TCRbeta CDR3 region, genomic DNA was isolated from the sorted cells. The immunoSEQ Assay was used to sequence the TCRbeta CDR3 regions. The source is immuneACCESS, and TCRdb retained only in-frame sequences with V and J called. Part of the clones is not carried over; for the studies checked, unresolved V genes explain less than half of this, and the remainder is unexplained. The sample contains more than 70,000 clones, about 93% of them found a single time. The ten largest clonotypes hold more than 13% of the sample. Overall study results and their limits: At doses of 0.1 to 3.0 mg/kg, clonal expansion of both CD4+ and CD8+ T cells in blood was seen between baseline and week 6. After ivuxolimab, expanded clones were on average more numerous among CD8+ T cells than among CD4+ T cells. In the 0.1-3.0 mg/kg groups, partial responders had among the lowest normalized peripheral clonal expansion, particularly in CD8+ T cells. Low levels of normalized T-cell clonal expansion were also seen in some patients who did not respond. Antigen specificity was not determined for the clonally expanded peripheral T cells.

Sequences SEHNR (CDR1) and FQNEAQ (CDR2) are obtained from the germline V gene (reference sequence). V is trimmed back by 4 bases and J by 3 bases, and the junction contains 4 bases that no gene match accounts for. The CDR3 goes from the cysteine to the phenylalanine over 15 residues. The DNA shown is the 45-base CDR3, in frame from base 1. Patients with a history of autoimmune disease or receiving systemic immunosuppression were excluded from the trial. In every dose cohort, peripheral blood was drawn for TCR sequencing at baseline, cycle 4 day 1, and cycle 7 day 1. The samples were drawn from a first-in-human, open-label, multicenter phase I dose-escalation trial of ivuxolimab. The trial enrolled adults with locally advanced or metastatic head and neck squamous cell, hepatocellular, melanoma or renal cell carcinoma. Before TCR sequencing, CD4+ and CD8+ T cells were separately sorted from peripheral blood.

This specimen was CD4+ or CD8+ T cells sorted from blood, taken in a trial of the OX40 agonist ivuxolimab. Rearrangement joined TRBV7-9 to TRBJ2-7; TRBD1 matches 12 bases in the middle. The sequence was collected from an adult with an advanced solid tumor such as melanoma, head and neck, liver or kidney cancer. Read as DNA, the sequence is TGTGCCAGCAGCTCTCGGGACAGGGGGCGCTACGAGCAGTACTTC. The encoded protein is CASSSRDRGRYEQYF.